Detailed here is one T cell receptor (beta chain). Among Cohort 3 donors, those recovered had two negative PCRs, clearance, or symptom resolution. These data originate in a study of blood T cell repertoires in COVID-19. At the level of the study: PBMCs, B-cell-depleted T cells, or T cells were the source of the cDNA or gDNA that made up the material.

Assay used: immunoSEQ multiplex PCR; TCRdb lists only in-frame clones, some missing. This table holds 400,000 or so clones, less than 95% found once. V lost 5 bases and J lost 6; bases outside the gene matches: 2. The germline V gene has CDR1 SEHNR and CDR2 FQNEAQ (reference sequence). This CDR3 comprises 13 residues. The TCR comes from a man younger than 35 who had recovered from COVID-19. Sequenced sample: PBMCs or T cells enriched from blood (not recorded which). The chain uses TRBV7-9 and TRBJ1-4, with 8 bases lining up with TRBD1. Written as DNA, the CDR3 is TGTGCCAGCAGCCAGGACAGGGATGAAAAACTGTTTTTT. Its translation: CASSQDRDEKLFF.